Presented here are 25 T cell receptor beta chains from one specimen sequenced in a study of human T cells and chemical hapten exposure. As for time point: healthy volunteer bleed at 2 weeks. Total RNA was isolated from whole blood that had not been fractionated. TCRdb independently ran MiXCR on the RACE reads; one entry per CDR3 protein. The sample has about 130,000 distinct CDR3 sequences; approximately 9.5% are singletons. The specimen sequenced was whole blood. The receptors stem from a male donor in good health. Some clones in this sample may be carry-over from other donors' samples.

This chain uses TRBV20-1 with TRBJ2-5, with 10 bases matching TRBD2. CDR1 and CDR2 (germline): DFQATT, SNEGSKA (reference sequence). This CDR3 comprises 14 residues. The junction had 2 bases not matched to a gene; V was cut back by 0 bases and J by 4 bases. Written as DNA, the CDR3 is TGCAGTGCTAGAGAAATAGCGGGGGGAGAGACCCAGTACTTC. This gives the protein CSAREIAGGETQYF.

The chain employs TRBV6-5 and TRBJ2-3; D possibly corresponds to TRBD2 (6 bases). Trimming pared 0 bases from V and 6 bases from J, leaving 13 bases between. The length of the CDR3 is 15 residues. Germline-derived CDR1 and CDR2 are MNHEY and SVGAGI. The CDR3 sequence: CASSYSWDSADTQYF. CDR3 DNA sequence: TGTGCCAGCAGTTACTCGTGGGACTCCGCCGATACGCAGTATTTT.

This clonotype was recorded at least ten times. CDR3 nucleotides: TGTGCCAGTAGTCCCCGACAGGGAGATCAGCCCCAGCATTTT. This sequence encodes CASSPRQGDQPQHF. The V gene is TRBV19, the J gene TRBJ1-5; TRBD1 matches 7 bases. The CDR3 runs to 14 residues. Germline V CDR1 and CDR2: LNHDA, SQIVND (reference sequence). Trimming removed 5 bases from V and 5 bases from J; junction bases left unmatched: 6.

The chain recombines TRBV29-1 with TRBJ2-1, with TRBD2 matching 10 bases. This CDR3 region has 12 residues. J gave up 5 bases and V 7 bases, and 2 bases lay outside the gene matches. Germline V lookup: CDR1 SQVTM, CDR2 ANQGSEA. CDR3 amino acids: CSGLAGHNEQFF. CDR3 DNA sequence: TGCAGCGGACTAGCGGGTCACAATGAGCAGTTCTTC.

The rearrangement links TRBV7-2 to TRBJ2-1; 7 bases map to TRBD2. CDR3 length equals 16 residues. CDR1 and CDR2 (germline): SGHTA, FQGNSA. The trim removed 5 bases at V and 8 bases at J, leaving 15 bases unmatched. CDR3 sequence reads: CASSPRRWEGPDEQFF. The CDR3 nucleotides are TGTGCCAGCAGCCCCCGAAGGTGGGAGGGCCCCGATGAGCAGTTCTTC.

This clonotype has more than one count but fewer than ten. The V gene is TRBV4-1, the J gene TRBJ2-7; 9 positions match TRBD1. The CDR3 has 15 amino acids. Germline loops: CDR1 MGHRA, CDR2 YSYEKL. With V trimmed by 1 base and J by 3 bases, 4 bases remained unmatched. The CDR3 spells CASSQVWTGDYEQYF. CDR3 coding DNA: TGCGCCAGCAGCCAAGTGTGGACAGGGGACTACGAGCAGTACTTC.

There are many counts of this clonotype. The rearrangement joins TRBV7-8 to TRBJ2-7, with D maybe TRBD2 (7 bases). Trimming cost V 1 base and J 1 base, with 11 bases left between them. Per germline, CDR1 SGHVS and CDR2 FQNEAQ. This CDR3 region has 15 residues. As DNA, the CDR3 is TGTGCCAGCAGCTTAGAGGGGGGGACATCCTACGAGCAGTACTTC. Translating gives CASSLEGGTSYEQYF.

With regard to this clonotype: Possible read error: a much larger clone is one base away. The chain joins TRBV7-3 to TRBJ2-3, with 8 bases aligning to TRBD2. After removal of 5 bases from V and 7 bases from J, the junction contained 20 bases not matched to a gene. The CDR3 covers 18 residues. From germline, CDR1 is SGHTA and CDR2 FQGTGA. This CDR3 is CASSQSHNQRGTKHTQYF. The CDR3 DNA is TGTGCCAGCAGCCAGAGTCACAATCAGCGGGGGACGAAACATACGCAGTATTTT.

This clonotype was detected many times. This rearrangement joins TRBV20-1 to TRBJ1-1; D possibly corresponds to TRBD1 (5 bases). The germline V and J ends were trimmed by 6 bases and 3 bases, with 17 bases remaining between them. The CDR3 length is 14 residues. From germline, CDR1 is DFQATT and CDR2 SNEGSKA (reference sequence). In DNA, the CDR3 is TGCAGTGCCGCCCGACAGCGATTATACACTGAAGCTTTCTTT. Its protein product is CSAARQRLYTEAFF.

This chain uses TRBV11-2 with TRBJ2-2; D perhaps matches TRBD1 (6 bases). The CDR3 loop spans 15 amino acids. Trimming took 4 bases from V and 3 from J, leaving 12 bases between them. CDR1 SGHAT and CDR2 FQNNGV come from the germline V gene. The CDR3 coding sequence is TGTGCCAGCAGCTCCCTACAGGGTGACACCGGGGAGCTGTTTTTT. It codes for CASSSLQGDTGELFF.

This clonotype was seen once. A junction end diverges from the germline sequence, so it may reflect a read error. V is TRBV12-3 or TRBV12-4 and J is TRBJ1-2, with D unclear. The CDR3 consists of 13 residues. The CDR3 loop is CASSLDRLYGYAF. Here the CDR3 DNA reads TGTGCCAGCAGTTTAGATCGTCTATATGGCTACGCCTTC.

The chain joins TRBV6-2 or TRBV6-3 to TRBJ2-1; D may be TRBD2 (6 bases). This CDR3 region has 19 residues. The V gene lost 2 bases and the J gene lost 11 bases, with 31 bases spanning the gap. The germline V gene encodes CDR1 MNHEY and CDR2 SVGEGT. The CDR3 sequence is CASSYTPVRGLSVGEQQFF. CDR3 DNA: TGTGCCAGCAGTTACACTCCGGTGCGCGGACTAAGTGTAGGTGAACAGCAGTTCTTC.

The chain has TRBV12-5 and TRBJ1-2; D unresolved. The CDR3 spans 15 residues. Deletions cut 5 bases from V and 2 bases from J, with 15 bases between. Germline V gene lookup returns CDR1 LGHNT and CDR2 FRNRAP. CDR3 DNA: TGTGCTAGTGGTCCATGGTGGGATCCGAACTATGGCTACACCTTC. Translated, it gives CASGPWWDPNYGYTF.

At least ten counts were recorded for this clonotype. The V and J genes are TRBV20-1 and TRBJ2-5, with a weak D call TRBD2 (6 bases). Germline CDR1 and CDR2: DFQATT and SNEGSKA (reference sequence). The CDR3 has 12 residues. Trimming removed 6 bases at V and 4 bases at J, with 12 bases between. Here the CDR3 reads CSALGRLETQYF. In nucleotides, the CDR3 is TGCAGTGCGCTAGGGAGGTTAGAGACCCAGTACTTC.

V usage is TRBV21-1 and J usage is TRBJ2-3; the table's D call TRBD1 went unverified against the DNA. TRBV21-1 is recorded as a pseudogene. There are 10 residues in the CDR3. CDR3 protein: CARGAYTQYF. The CDR3 DNA reads as TGTGCCAGGGGGGCTTATACGCAGTATTTT.

Ten or more counts support this clonotype. The chain joins TRBV18 to TRBJ1-1, with 7 bases matching TRBD1. CDR1 is KGHSH, CDR2 LQKENI, per germline. The length of the CDR3 is 16 residues. The J segment lost 1 base and the V segment lost 3 bases, leaving 8 bases of the junction unmatched. The DNA of the CDR3 is TGTGCCAGCTCACCGAACAGGGGATTGGGGAACACTGAAGCTTTCTTT. Residues: CASSPNRGLGNTEAFF.

In this sample, this clonotype turned up many times. The gene calls are TRBV5-1 and TRBJ2-1; TRBD2 matches 14 bases. V lost 4 bases and J lost 9; bases outside the gene matches: 9. This CDR3 has 16 amino acids. The germline CDR1 and CDR2 sequences are SGHRS and YFSETQ. The CDR3 reads CASSPGTSGRTAEQFF. The CDR3 bases are TGCGCCAGCAGCCCTGGGACTAGCGGGAGAACAGCTGAGCAGTTCTTC.

This clonotype showed up many times. The chain carries TRBV5-1 and TRBJ2-2; 10 bases fit TRBD1. Trimming cost V 10 bases and J 3 bases; bases outside gene matches: 6. The CDR3 contains 14 residues. Germline CDR1 SGHRS, CDR2 YFSETQ. The CDR3 loop is CAARQGADTGELFF. Here the CDR3 DNA reads TGCGCCGCCCGACAGGGGGCTGACACCGGGGAGCTGTTTTTT.

The chain recombines TRBV9 with TRBJ2-1, with 7 bases fitting TRBD2. V lost 0 bases, J lost 12 bases, and 12 bases stayed unmatched. CDR1 SGDLS and CDR2 YYNGEE come from the germline V gene. The CDR3 has 15 amino acids. This CDR3 is CASSVGNSGGEVQFF. In DNA form, the CDR3 reads TGTGCCAGCAGCGTAGGCAATAGTGGGGGGGAGGTGCAGTTCTTC.

The chain carries TRBV28 and TRBJ1-5, with D maybe TRBD1 (6 bases). The CDR3 runs 14 residues. Germline CDR1 and CDR2: MDHEN and SYDVKM. Trimming shortened V by 3 bases and J by 6 bases, and 12 bases separated the two germline ends. The CDR3 region is CASSLPQGGQPQHF. The CDR3 DNA follows: TGTGCCAGCAGTTTGCCACAGGGCGGTCAGCCCCAGCATTTT.

This clonotype has a count of ten or more. The chain carries TRBV7-2 and TRBJ2-7; 8 bases agree with TRBD2. Germline CDR1 reads SGHTA; CDR2 reads FQGNSA. J gave up 6 bases and V 4 bases, and 8 bases lay outside the gene matches. This CDR3 has 14 amino acids. In DNA, the CDR3 is TGTGCCAGCAGCTCGGGACTAGTCGGTTCCGAGCAGTACTTC. Amino acid sequence: CASSSGLVGSEQYF.

This clonotype was recorded a few times. The chain has TRBV19 and TRBJ1-5; D call uncertain. Germline CDR1 and CDR2: LNHDA and SQIVND (reference sequence). The V gene lost 3 bases and the J gene lost 4 bases, with 16 bases spanning the gap. The CDR3 extends over 16 amino acids. In DNA form, the CDR3 reads TGTGCCAGTAGTATCTCCCCAGGATCCCCTAATCAGCCCCAGCATTTT. Translated: CASSISPGSPNQPQHF.

This clonotype was seen at least ten times. The J gene is TRBJ1-4, the V gene TRBV12-3 or TRBV12-4, with 8 nucleotides matching TRBD1. J lost 3 bases, V lost 2 bases, and 8 bases had no gene match. The CDR3 loop spans 17 amino acids. Here the CDR3 reads CASSLIRGLGSNEKLFF. CDR3 nucleotide sequence: TGTGCCAGCAGTTTAATCAGGGGGCTTGGATCTAATGAAAAACTGTTTTTT.

This clonotype has only a few counts. The chain uses TRBV19 and TRBJ2-7, with 10 bases lining up with TRBD1. Germline assignment: CDR1 LNHDA and CDR2 SQIVND (reference sequence). This CDR3 region has 14 residues. The V and J ends lost 4 bases and 5 bases, in that order; junction bases with no gene match: 5. CDR3 coding DNA: TGTGCCAGTAGTACCGGGACAGGGGTCGACGAGCAGTACTTC. Translating gives CASSTGTGVDEQYF.

The CDR3 bases are TGTGCCAGCGCGACCGCCTACGAGCAGTACTTC. This translates into CASATAYEQYF. The chain couples TRBV6-5 to TRBJ2-7; D not resolved. CDR1 and CDR2 from the germline V gene are MNHEY and SVGAGI. The CDR3 consists of 11 residues. The germline V and J ends were trimmed by 8 bases and 2 bases, with 7 bases remaining between them.